Listed below are T cell receptor beta chains from one sample, sequenced in a study of blood T cell repertoires in COVID-19. Sequenced by immunoSEQ multiplex PCR; TCRdb stores in-frame clones only, minus some. In the table there are about 42,000 clones, around 79% of which are singletons. Sequenced: peripheral blood. The receptors originated from an elderly woman with acute or convalescent COVID-19. Each CDR3 is given with its conserved first and last residue. Fields, in order: J gene, clone size, V gene, D gene, CDR3 protein, CDR3 DNA. D genes are given only for firm matches. Size tells how often a clone was seen (once, few, many) or the class of an expanded clone, and some rows leave it out.

J gene: TRBJ1-1; clone size: few; V gene: TRBV2; D gene: NA; CDR3 protein: CASSEAARFDRQNTEAFF; CDR3 DNA: TGTGCCAGCAGTGAAGCGGCCAGGTTCGACCGACAGAACACTGAAGCTTTCTTT
J gene: TRBJ2-1; clone size: NA; V gene: TRBV29-1; D gene: NA; CDR3 protein: CSSLGGLAAAEQFF; CDR3 DNA: TGCAGCTCCTTGGGGGGGCTAGCGGCAGCGGAGCAGTTCTTC
J gene: TRBJ1-1; clone size: NA; V gene: TRBV18; D gene: TRBD1; CDR3 protein: CASSQETGGFTEAFF; CDR3 DNA: TGTGCCAGCTCGCAAGAGACAGGGGGCTTCACTGAAGCTTTCTTT
J gene: TRBJ2-7; clone size: NA; V gene: TRBV7-9; D gene: NA; CDR3 protein: CASSLASGEQYF; CDR3 DNA: TGTGCCAGCAGCTTAGCGTCGGGCGAGCAGTACTTC
J gene: TRBJ1-2; clone size: NA; V gene: TRBV28; D gene: NA; CDR3 protein: CASSSVNGLQGYTF; CDR3 DNA: TGTGCCAGCAGCTCCGTGAATGGGCTTCAAGGCTACACCTTC
J gene: TRBJ1-1; clone size: NA; V gene: TRBV28; D gene: TRBD1; CDR3 protein: CASRETGSTEAFF; CDR3 DNA: TGTGCCAGCAGAGAGACAGGGAGCACTGAAGCTTTCTTT
J gene: TRBJ1-1; clone size: NA; V gene: TRBV6-2/TRBV6-3; D gene: TRBD1; CDR3 protein: CASSYKRGQPAFF; CDR3 DNA: TGTGCCAGCAGTTACAAGAGGGGGCAGCCAGCTTTCTTT
J gene: TRBJ1-5; clone size: NA; V gene: TRBV11-2; D gene: NA; CDR3 protein: CASSLAQGNAQPQHF; CDR3 DNA: TGTGCCAGCAGCTTAGCTCAGGGAAATGCTCAGCCCCAGCATTTT
J gene: TRBJ1-2; clone size: many; V gene: TRBV10-2; D gene: NA; CDR3 protein: CASRSGDWYGYTF; CDR3 DNA: TGCGCCAGCAGATCAGGGGATTGGTATGGCTACACCTTC
J gene: TRBJ1-2; clone size: NA; V gene: TRBV28; D gene: TRBD1; CDR3 protein: CASRRGQRTYGYTF; CDR3 DNA: TGTGCCAGCAGAAGGGGACAGAGAACTTATGGCTACACCTTC
J gene: TRBJ2-7; clone size: few; V gene: TRBV6-6; D gene: TRBD2; CDR3 protein: CASNRLAGVYEQYF; CDR3 DNA: TGTGCCAGCAACCGACTAGCGGGAGTCTACGAGCAGTACTTC
J gene: TRBJ2-2; clone size: NA; V gene: TRBV9; D gene: NA; CDR3 protein: CASSVGSRDTGELFF; CDR3 DNA: TGTGCCAGCAGCGTAGGATCCAGGGACACCGGGGAGCTGTTTTTT